The following is a TCR beta chain sequence with its context. These data are taken from a study of T cell responses to AZD1222 COVID-19 vaccine. Only in-frame clones appear in the TCRdb table, and some are missing; sequencing was by immunoSEQ multiplex PCR. This sample has roughly 92,000 clones, with roughly nine tenths found just once. The germline V and J ends were trimmed by 6 bases and 3 bases, with 12 bases remaining between them. The CDR3 runs 13 residues. Germline V gene lookup returns CDR1 LNHDA and CDR2 SQIVND (reference sequence). The genes are TRBV19 and TRBJ2-7; D might be TRBD1 (5 bases). The sample was peripheral blood, taken 28 days after the second AZD1222 dose. The sequence derives from an adult who received the AZD1222 COVID-19 vaccine. CDR3 protein: CASRENQGYEQYF. DNA for the CDR3: TGTGCCAGTAGGGAAAACCAGGGCTACGAGCAGTACTTC.